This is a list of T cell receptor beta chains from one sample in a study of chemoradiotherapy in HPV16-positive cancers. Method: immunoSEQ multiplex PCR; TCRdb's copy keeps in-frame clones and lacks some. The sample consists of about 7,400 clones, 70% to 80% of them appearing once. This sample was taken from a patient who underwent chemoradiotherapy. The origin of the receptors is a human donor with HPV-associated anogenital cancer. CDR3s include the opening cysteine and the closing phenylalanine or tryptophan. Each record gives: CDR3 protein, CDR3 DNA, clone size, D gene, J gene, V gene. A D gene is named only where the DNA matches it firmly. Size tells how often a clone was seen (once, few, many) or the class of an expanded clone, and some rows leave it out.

CASRRVSASGRHSTDTQYF	TGCGCCAGCAGACGGGTCTCGGCTAGCGGGAGACATAGCACAGATACGCAGTATTTT	.	TRBD2	TRBJ2-3	TRBV5-1
CATSRAITQLGGYTF	TGTGCCACCAGCAGAGCCATTACTCAGTTGGGTGGCTACACCTTC	.	.	TRBJ1-2	TRBV15
CASSLLGYSYEQYF	TGTGCCAGCAGCTTATTAGGGTATTCCTACGAGCAGTACTTC	.	.	TRBJ2-7	TRBV11-2
CASRTAGDQETQYF	TGTGCCAGCCGGACGGCAGGAGACCAAGAGACCCAGTACTTC	.	.	TRBJ2-5	TRBV6-5
CAISELATHGETQYF	TGTGCCATCAGTGAGTTGGCTACCCATGGTGAGACCCAGTACTTC	.	.	TRBJ2-5	TRBV10-3
CASSPGTSGAPYQETQYF	TGTGCCAGCAGCCCAGGGACTAGCGGGGCCCCGTACCAAGAGACCCAGTACTTC	.	TRBD2	TRBJ2-5	TRBV9
CASSGSGGGTDTQYF	TGTGCCAGCAGTGGTAGCGGGGGGGGCACAGATACGCAGTATTTT	.	TRBD2	TRBJ2-3	TRBV6-1
CASSGLAGGGDTQYF	TGTGCCAGTAGTGGTCTAGCGGGAGGGGGAGATACGCAGTATTTT	.	TRBD2	TRBJ2-3	TRBV19
CASSSMGVQETQYF	TGTGCCAGCAGCTCCATGGGGGTCCAAGAGACCCAGTACTTC	.	.	TRBJ2-5	TRBV7-2
CASSSDTSGTDTQYF	TGTGCCAGCAGCTCAGATACTTCAGGCACAGATACGCAGTATTTT	.	.	TRBJ2-3	TRBV5-6
CASSQGQYYEQYF	TGTGCCAGCAGTCAGGGACAATACTACGAGCAGTACTTC	.	.	TRBJ2-7	TRBV6-6
CASSATRGHLFPTNEKLFF	TGTGCCAGCAGCGCCACCAGGGGACACCTATTTCCAACTAATGAAAAACTGTTTTTT	.	.	TRBJ1-4	TRBV21-1
CSASTSNEQFF	TGCAGTGCTAGTACCTCCAATGAGCAGTTCTTC	.	.	TRBJ2-1	TRBV20-1
CSVGGTGTEAFF	TGCAGCGTTGGAGGGACAGGGACTGAAGCTTTCTTT	.	TRBD1	TRBJ1-1	TRBV29-1
CASSEAGQDGRAKNIQYF	TGTGCCAGCAGTGAAGCCGGACAGGATGGAAGGGCCAAAAACATTCAGTACTTC	.	TRBD1	TRBJ2-4	TRBV6-1
CASSPKVRLANPGELFF	TGTGCCAGCAGCCCGAAAGTGAGACTAGCGAACCCCGGGGAGCTGTTTTTT	.	TRBD2	TRBJ2-2	TRBV7-9
CASSLDRQGSTDTQYF	TGTGCCAGCAGCTTGGACCGACAGGGGAGCACAGATACGCAGTATTTT	.	TRBD1	TRBJ2-3	TRBV5-4
CASKTYEQYF	TGTGCCAGCAAAACCTACGAGCAGTACTTC	few	.	TRBJ2-7	TRBV2
CASSDDRRGTDTQYF	TGTGCCAGCAGTGATGACCGGCGGGGCACAGATACGCAGTATTTT	.	.	TRBJ2-3	TRBV6-1
CASSVDSHTDTQYF	TGTGCCAGCTCAGTGGACAGCCACACAGATACGCAGTATTTT	.	.	TRBJ2-3	TRBV27
CASSLGAGGEQYF	TGTGCCAGCAGCCTCGGTGCGGGGGGCGAGCAGTACTTC	few	TRBD2	TRBJ2-7	TRBV11-2
CASSIFGRGLGNTIYF	TGTGCCAGTAGTATCTTCGGCAGGGGGCTCGGAAACACCATATATTTT	.	TRBD1	TRBJ1-3	TRBV19
CASSLGGGFQETQYF	TGTGCCAGCAGCTTAGGTGGGGGATTCCAAGAGACCCAGTACTTC	.	.	TRBJ2-5	TRBV7-2
CSVDFGTGRSAF	TGCAGTGTTGATTTCGGGACAGGGCGGAGCGCCTTC	.	TRBD1	TRBJ1-2	TRBV29-1